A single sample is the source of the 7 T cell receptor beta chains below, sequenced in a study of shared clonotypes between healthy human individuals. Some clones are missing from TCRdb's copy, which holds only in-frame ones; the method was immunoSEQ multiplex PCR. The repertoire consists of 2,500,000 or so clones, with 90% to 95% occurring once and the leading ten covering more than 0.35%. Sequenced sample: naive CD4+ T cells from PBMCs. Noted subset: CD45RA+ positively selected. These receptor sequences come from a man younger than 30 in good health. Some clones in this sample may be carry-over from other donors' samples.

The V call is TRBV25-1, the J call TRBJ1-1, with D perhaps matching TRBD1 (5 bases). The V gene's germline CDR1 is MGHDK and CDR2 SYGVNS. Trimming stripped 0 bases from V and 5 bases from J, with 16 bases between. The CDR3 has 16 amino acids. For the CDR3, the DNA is TGTGCCAGCAGTGAATATGGGTCAGGGAAACGGACTGAAGCTTTCTTT. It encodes CASSEYGSGKRTEAFF.

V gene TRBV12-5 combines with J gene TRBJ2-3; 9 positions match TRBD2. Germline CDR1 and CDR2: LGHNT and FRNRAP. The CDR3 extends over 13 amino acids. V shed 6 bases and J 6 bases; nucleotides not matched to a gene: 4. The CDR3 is CASGAGGTDTQYF. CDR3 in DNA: TGTGCTAGTGGGGCGGGAGGGACCGATACGCAGTATTTT.

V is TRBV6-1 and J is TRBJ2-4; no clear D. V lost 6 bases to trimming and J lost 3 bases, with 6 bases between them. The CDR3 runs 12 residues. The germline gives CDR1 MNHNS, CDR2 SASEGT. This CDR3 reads CASRFGKNIQYF. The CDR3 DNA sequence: TGTGCCAGCAGGTTTGGCAAAAACATTCAGTACTTC.

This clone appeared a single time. This CDR3 is CASSESQFGYGYTF. The CDR3 DNA sequence: TGCGCCAGCAGTGAGTCTCAGTTTGGCTATGGCTACACCTTC. The chain has TRBV10-2 and TRBJ1-2; D gene uncertain. V shed 0 bases and J shed 4 bases, with 9 bases lying between them. Per germline, CDR1 WSHSY and CDR2 SAAADI. CDR3 length equals 14 residues.

The CDR3 sequence: CASSQGLLGTDTQYF. The CDR3 DNA sequence: TGTGCCAGCAGCCAAGGACTTTTGGGCACAGATACGCAGTATTTT. The rearrangement joins TRBV7-9 to TRBJ2-3; possibly TRBD2 for D (5 bases). Trimming removed 5 bases at V and 1 base at J, with 13 bases between. CDR3 length: 15 residues. CDR1 SEHNR and CDR2 FQNEAQ come from the germline V gene (reference sequence).

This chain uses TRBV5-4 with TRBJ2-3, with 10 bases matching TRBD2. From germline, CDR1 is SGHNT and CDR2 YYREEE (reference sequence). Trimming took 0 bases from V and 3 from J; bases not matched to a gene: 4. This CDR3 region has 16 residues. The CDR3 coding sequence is TGTGCCAGCAGCTTGGTAATAGCGGGAGGAACAGATACGCAGTATTTT. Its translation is CASSLVIAGGTDTQYF.

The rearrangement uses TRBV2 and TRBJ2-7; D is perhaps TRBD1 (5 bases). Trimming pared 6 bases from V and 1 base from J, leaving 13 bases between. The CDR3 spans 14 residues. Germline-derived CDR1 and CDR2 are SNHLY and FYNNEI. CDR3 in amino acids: CASSPGAHSYEQYF. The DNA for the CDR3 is TGTGCCAGCAGCCCTGGGGCCCATTCCTACGAGCAGTACTTC.